This TCR beta chain was recorded in a study of T cell repertoires in cytomegalovirus infection. Study-level information: Used in the study were CMV epitopes, some recently identified and HLA-C-restricted, others well-studied and HLA-B-restricted. Matching HLA type and CMV infection were both indicated by public TCR beta signatures.

Points on this clonotype: What it recognizes is unknown. One end of the junction is discordant with germline, which a read error may explain.

TCRdb used MiXCR to reprocess the reads, holding one entry per CDR3 protein. The sample includes approximately 910,000 distinct CDR3 sequences, roughly a third of them seen just once. In germline, CDR1 is SGDLS, CDR2 YYNGEE. This CDR3 has 13 amino acids. The receptor comes from a human donor in good health (CMV status not recorded). Some clones in this sample may be carry-over from other donors' samples. The gene calls are TRBV9 and TRBJ1-1, with D uncertain. This specimen was cultured CD8+ T cells from PBMCs, taken from culture after CMV antigen stimulation. As DNA, the CDR3 is TGTGTCAGCAGCGTAGTCGGGAACACTGAAGCTTTCTTT. Translation: CVSSVVGNTEAFF.